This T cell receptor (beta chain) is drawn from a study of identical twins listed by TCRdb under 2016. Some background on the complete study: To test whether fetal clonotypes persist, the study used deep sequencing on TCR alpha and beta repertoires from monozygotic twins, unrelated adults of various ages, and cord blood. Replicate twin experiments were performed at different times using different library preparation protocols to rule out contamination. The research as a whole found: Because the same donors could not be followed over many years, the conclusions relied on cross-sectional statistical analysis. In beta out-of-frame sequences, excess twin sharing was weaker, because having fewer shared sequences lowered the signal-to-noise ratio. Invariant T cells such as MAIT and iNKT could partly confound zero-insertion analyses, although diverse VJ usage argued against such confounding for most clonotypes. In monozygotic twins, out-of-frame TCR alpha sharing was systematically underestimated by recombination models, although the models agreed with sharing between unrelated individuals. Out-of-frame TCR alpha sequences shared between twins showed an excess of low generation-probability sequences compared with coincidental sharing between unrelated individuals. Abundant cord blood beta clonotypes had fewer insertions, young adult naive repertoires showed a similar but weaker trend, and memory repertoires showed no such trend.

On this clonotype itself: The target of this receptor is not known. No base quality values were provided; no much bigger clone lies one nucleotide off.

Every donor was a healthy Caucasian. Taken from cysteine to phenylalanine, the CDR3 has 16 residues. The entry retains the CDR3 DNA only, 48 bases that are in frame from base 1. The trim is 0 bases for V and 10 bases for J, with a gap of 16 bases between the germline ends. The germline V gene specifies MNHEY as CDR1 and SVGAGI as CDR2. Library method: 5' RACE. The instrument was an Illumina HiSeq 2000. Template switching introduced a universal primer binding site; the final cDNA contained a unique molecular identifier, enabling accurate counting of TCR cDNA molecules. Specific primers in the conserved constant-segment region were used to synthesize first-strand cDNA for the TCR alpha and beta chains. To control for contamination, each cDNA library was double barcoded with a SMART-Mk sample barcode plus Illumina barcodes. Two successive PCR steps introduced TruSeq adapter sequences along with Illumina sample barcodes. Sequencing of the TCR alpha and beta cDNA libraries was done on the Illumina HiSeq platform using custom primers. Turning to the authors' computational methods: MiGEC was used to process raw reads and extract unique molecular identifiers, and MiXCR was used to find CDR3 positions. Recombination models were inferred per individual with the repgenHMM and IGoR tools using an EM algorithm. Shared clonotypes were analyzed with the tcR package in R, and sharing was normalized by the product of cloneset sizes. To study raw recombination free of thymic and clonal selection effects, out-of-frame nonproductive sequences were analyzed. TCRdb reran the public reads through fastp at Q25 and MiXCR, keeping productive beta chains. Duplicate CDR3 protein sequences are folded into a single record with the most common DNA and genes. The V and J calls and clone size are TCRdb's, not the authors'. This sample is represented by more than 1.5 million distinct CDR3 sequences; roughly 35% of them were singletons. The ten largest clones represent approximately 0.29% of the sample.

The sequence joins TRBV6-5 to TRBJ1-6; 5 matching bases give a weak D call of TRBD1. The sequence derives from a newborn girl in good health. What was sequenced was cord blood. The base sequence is TGTGCCAGCAGTTACTCGAATGGGACTCCCGGGTCACCCCTCCACTTT. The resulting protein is CASSYSNGTPGSPLHF.